This is a list of T cell receptor beta chains from one sample in a study of response to subunit inactivated influenza vaccine. TCRdb used MiXCR to reprocess the RT-PCR reads, holding one entry per CDR3 protein. This table has about 520,000 distinct CDR3 sequences, around 7.7% appearing once. Sample: PBMCs from blood, taken about 23 months after vaccination. The receptor source for this set is a man between 50 and 70 years old who received an inactivated influenza vaccine. The CDR3 runs from the conserved cysteine through the conserved F or W. Fields, in order: CDR3 DNA, CDR3 protein, D gene, J gene, clone size, V gene. D genes are given only for firm matches. A row's size may be missing; if present it is once, few, many or a size class.

TGTGCCAGCAGTTCCACCCTTAACTTACATGGCTACACCTTC	CASSSTLNLHGYTF	-	TRBJ1-2	many	TRBV12-3/TRBV12-4
TGCAGCGTTGCGGGACATATGAACACTGAAGCTTTCTTT	CSVAGHMNTEAFF	-	TRBJ1-1	few	TRBV29-1
TGTGCCAGCAGCTATCCCGGGACTAGCGCAGGCTCCTACAATGAGCAGTTCTTC	CASSYPGTSAGSYNEQFF	TRBD2	TRBJ2-1	-	TRBV9
TGTGCCAGCAATGTTAGAGATACGCAGTATTTT	CASNVRDTQYF	-	TRBJ2-3	few	TRBV2
TGTGCCACCAGCAGGGCCCGGACTAGTTTTGATACGCAGTATTTT	CATSRARTSFDTQYF	TRBD2	TRBJ2-3	many	TRBV15
TGCAGTGCTAGAAGAGACACCCTCTATGGCTACACCTTC	CSARRDTLYGYTF	-	TRBJ1-2	few	TRBV20-1
TGTGCCAGCAGCTCCGTAGGGCGACTTCGCACCGGGGAGCTGTTTTTT	CASSSVGRLRTGELFF	-	TRBJ2-2	many	TRBV11-2
TGTGCCAGCAGCCAAGATTCTGGGGGATTGTACCAAGATACCCAGTACTTC	CASSQDSGGLYQDTQYF	-	TRBJ2-5	-	TRBV4-2
TGCGCCAGCAGCCAAGGGAGAGGATCCCAAGAGACCCAGTACTTC	CASSQGRGSQETQYF	-	TRBJ2-5	many	TRBV4-3
TGTGCCAGCAGCTTAGGGTCTGGGTTCTACAATGAGCAGTTCTTC	CASSLGSGFYNEQFF	-	TRBJ2-1	-	TRBV11-1
TGTGCCAGCAGCCTAGAATCACCTTTCTGGGAGAGGTACGAGCAGTACTTC	CASSLESPFWERYEQYF	-	TRBJ2-7	few	TRBV7-8
TGCGCCAGCAGACAGGGGGACGGCTATGGCTACACCTTC	CASRQGDGYGYTF	TRBD1	TRBJ1-2	-	TRBV10-2
TGTGCCAGCAGACACTGGGGTAGCGGGGCCTCTTACAATGAGCAGTTCTTC	CASRHWGSGASYNEQFF	TRBD2	TRBJ2-1	many	TRBV3-1
TGTGCCAGCAGCCAAACCGGGACTAGCAGATACAATGAGCAGTTCTTC	CASSQTGTSRYNEQFF	TRBD2	TRBJ2-1	few	TRBV3-1
TGTGCCAGCAGAGGGGACTCTGGAAACACCATATATTTT	CASRGDSGNTIYF	-	TRBJ1-3	few	TRBV4-2
TGCAGCGTTGGCATGGACTCTGGGGCCAACGTCCTGACTTTC	CSVGMDSGANVLTF	-	TRBJ2-6	few	TRBV29-1
TGTGCCAGCAGCTTACAGGCAAAAGATGACTACACCTTC	CASSLQAKDDYTF	-	TRBJ1-2	few	TRBV7-6
TGCGCCAGCAGCGAGACAGGGGTCAACACTGAAGCTTTCTTT	CASSETGVNTEAFF	TRBD1	TRBJ1-1	few	TRBV5-1
TGTGCCAGCAGCTTGTGGGGCCAAACGACTAGCACAGATACGCAGTATTTT	CASSLWGQTTSTDTQYF	-	TRBJ2-3	-	TRBV7-2
TGCAGCGTTCGTGTGCGCACAGGGGAGACCTACGAGCAGTACTTC	CSVRVRTGETYEQYF	TRBD1	TRBJ2-7	many	TRBV29-1
TGTGCCAGCAGCTTAGGCCCTCGGGTGGCGGGGGGGAGTACGCAGTATTTT	CASSLGPRVAGGSTQYF	TRBD2	TRBJ2-3	few	TRBV7-2
TGCAGTGCCCATCGGAATACGCAGTATTTT	CSAHRNTQYF	-	TRBJ2-3	many	TRBV20-1
TGTGCCAGCAGCCAAGGAACAAAATTGAACACTGAAGCTTTCTTT	CASSQGTKLNTEAFF	-	TRBJ1-1	few	TRBV3-1
TGTGCCACCAGTGATTCTGTCAGGGCCTACGAGCAGTACTTC	CATSDSVRAYEQYF	-	TRBJ2-7	-	TRBV24-1
TGTGCCAGCAGCTTAGATTCGGGGAGGGACACTGAAGCTTTCTTT	CASSLDSGRDTEAFF	-	TRBJ1-1	-	TRBV7-2
TGTGCCAGCAGCAGTTGGGACAGGAGCTCCTACAATGAGCAGTTCTTC	CASSSWDRSSYNEQFF	TRBD1	TRBJ2-1	few	TRBV14
TGTGCCAGCAGCTTTCCGGGACAGACCTACGAGCAGTACTTC	CASSFPGQTYEQYF	TRBD1	TRBJ2-7	-	TRBV11-2
TGCAGCGTTGAAGGCTGGGCTAGCGGGTCGGGAAGGCAGTACTTC	CSVEGWASGSGRQYF	TRBD2	TRBJ2-7	few	TRBV29-1
TGTGCCAGCAGTTACTCTACGCCAGGCACCCGTTACGAGCAGTACTTC	CASSYSTPGTRYEQYF	-	TRBJ2-7	-	TRBV6-5
TGCAGTGCTAGACCTAGCAACGATGAGCAGTTCTTC	CSARPSNDEQFF	-	TRBJ2-1	-	TRBV20-1
TGTGCCAGCAGCCAAGTTGCAGCGGGAGTAGGCGAGCAGTACTTC	CASSQVAAGVGEQYF	TRBD2	TRBJ2-7	-	TRBV3-1
TGTGCCAGCAGTTCCTCCCCGGGGACTAGCGGGAGCTATGAGCAGTTCTTC	CASSSSPGTSGSYEQFF	TRBD2	TRBJ2-1	few	TRBV28